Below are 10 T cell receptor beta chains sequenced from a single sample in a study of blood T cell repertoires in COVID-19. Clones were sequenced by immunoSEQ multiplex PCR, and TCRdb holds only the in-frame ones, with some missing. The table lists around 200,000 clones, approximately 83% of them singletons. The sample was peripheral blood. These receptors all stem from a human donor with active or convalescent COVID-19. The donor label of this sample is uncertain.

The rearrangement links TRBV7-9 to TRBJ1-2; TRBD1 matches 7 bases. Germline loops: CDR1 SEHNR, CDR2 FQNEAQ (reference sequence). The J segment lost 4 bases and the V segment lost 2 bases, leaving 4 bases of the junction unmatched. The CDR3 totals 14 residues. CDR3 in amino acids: CASSLTGASYGYTF. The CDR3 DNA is TGTGCCAGCAGCTTAACAGGGGCGAGCTATGGCTACACCTTC.

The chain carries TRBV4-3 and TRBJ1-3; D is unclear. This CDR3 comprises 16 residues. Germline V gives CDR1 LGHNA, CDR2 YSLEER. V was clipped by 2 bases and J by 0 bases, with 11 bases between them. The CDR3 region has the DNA TGCGCCAGCAGCCAAATAGGCGGGATCTCTGGAAACACCATATATTTT. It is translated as CASSQIGGISGNTIYF.

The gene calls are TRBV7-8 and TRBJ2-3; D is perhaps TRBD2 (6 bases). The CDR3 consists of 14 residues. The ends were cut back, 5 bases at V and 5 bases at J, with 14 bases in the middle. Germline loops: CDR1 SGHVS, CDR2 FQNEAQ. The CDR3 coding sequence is TGTGCCAGCAGCGCGGGACCAAGGCTAGATACGCAGTATTTT. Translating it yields CASSAGPRLDTQYF. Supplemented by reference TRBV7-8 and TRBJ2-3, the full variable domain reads GAGVSQSPRYKVAKRGQDVALRCDPISGHVSLFWYQQALGQGPEFLTYFQNEAQLDKSGLPSDRFFAERPEGSVSTLKIQRTQQEDSAVYLCASSAGPRLDTQYFGPGTRLTVL.

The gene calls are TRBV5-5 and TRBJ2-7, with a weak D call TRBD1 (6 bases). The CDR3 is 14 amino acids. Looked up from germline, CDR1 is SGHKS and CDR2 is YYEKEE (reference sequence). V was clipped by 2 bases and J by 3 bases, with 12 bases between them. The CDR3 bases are TGTGCCAGCAGCTTCCGGGACAAGTACTACGAGCAGTACTTC. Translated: CASSFRDKYYEQYF.

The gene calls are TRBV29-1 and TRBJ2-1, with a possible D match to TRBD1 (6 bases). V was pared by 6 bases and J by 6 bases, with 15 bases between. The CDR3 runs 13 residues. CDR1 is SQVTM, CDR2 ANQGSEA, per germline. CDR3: CSVIRGPSNEQFF. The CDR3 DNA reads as TGCAGCGTGATCAGGGGTCCAAGCAATGAGCAGTTCTTC.

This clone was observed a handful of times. CDR3 coding DNA: TGTGCCACCAGGACTAGCGGGAGGAACCACAATGAGCAGTTCTTC. Residues: CATRTSGRNHNEQFF. This chain uses TRBV24-1 with TRBJ2-1, with TRBD2 identical over 13 bases. V dropped 7 bases and J dropped 5; count of bases not matched to a gene: 4. The germline V gene encodes CDR1 KGHDR and CDR2 SFDVKD. The CDR3 consists of 15 residues.

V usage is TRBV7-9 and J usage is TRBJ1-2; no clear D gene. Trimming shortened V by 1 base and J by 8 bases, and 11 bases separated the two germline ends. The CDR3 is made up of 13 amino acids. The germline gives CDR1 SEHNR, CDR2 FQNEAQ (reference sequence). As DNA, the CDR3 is TGTGCCAGCAGCTTAGACCCAACGAGGGGCTACACCTTC. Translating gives CASSLDPTRGYTF.

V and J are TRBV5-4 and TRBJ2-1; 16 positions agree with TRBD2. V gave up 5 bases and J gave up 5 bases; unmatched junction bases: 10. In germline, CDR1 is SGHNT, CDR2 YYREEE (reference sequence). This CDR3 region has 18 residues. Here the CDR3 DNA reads TGTGCCAGCAGTAAGGGGACTAGCGGGAGGGCGTGGAACAATGAGCAGTTCTTC. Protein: CASSKGTSGRAWNNEQFF. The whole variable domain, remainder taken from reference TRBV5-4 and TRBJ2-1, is ETGVTQSPTHLIKTRGQQVTLRCSSQSGHNTVSWYQQALGQGPQFIFQYYREEENGRGNFPPRFSGLQFPNYSSELNVNALELDDSALYLCASSKGTSGRAWNNEQFFGPGTRLTVL.

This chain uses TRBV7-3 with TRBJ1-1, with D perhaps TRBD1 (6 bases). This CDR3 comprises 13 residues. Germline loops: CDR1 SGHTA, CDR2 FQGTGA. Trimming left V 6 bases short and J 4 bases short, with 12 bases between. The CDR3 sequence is CASRGTRGTEAFF. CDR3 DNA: TGTGCCAGCAGGGGCACCAGGGGCACTGAAGCTTTCTTT.

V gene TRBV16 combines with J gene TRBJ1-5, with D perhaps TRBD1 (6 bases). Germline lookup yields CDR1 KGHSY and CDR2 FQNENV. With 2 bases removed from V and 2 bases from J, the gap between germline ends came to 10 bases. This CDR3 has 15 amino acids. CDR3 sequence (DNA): TGTGCCAGCAGCCAAGGTCAGGGGCGCAATCAGCCCCAGCATTTT. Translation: CASSQGQGRNQPQHF.